This note documents a single T cell receptor (beta chain) sequence. V was pared by 4 bases and J by 6 bases, with 15 bases between. The CDR3 spans 14 residues. The germline CDR1 and CDR2 sequences are MNHEY and SMNVEV (reference sequence). Original handling: Reference gene primer amplification gave nucleated cell count estimates. The data were produced by immunoSEQ multiplex PCR, yet TCRdb's version contains in-frame clones alone and is incomplete. For V, J and clone size, that table is used; D and trimming come from the DNA. Of approximately 330,000 clones in the sample, approximately 89% were seen once. This sample was included in a study of blood T cell repertoires in COVID-19.

The source of this sequence is a woman in her twenties or thirties who had recovered from COVID-19. Sequenced input: PBMCs or T cells enriched from blood (not recorded which). This chain uses TRBV27 with TRBJ1-2; D is perhaps TRBD1 (6 bases). CDR3 loop: CASSYGQRAHGYTF. The CDR3 DNA sequence: TGTGCCAGCAGTTATGGACAGAGGGCTCATGGCTACACCTTC.